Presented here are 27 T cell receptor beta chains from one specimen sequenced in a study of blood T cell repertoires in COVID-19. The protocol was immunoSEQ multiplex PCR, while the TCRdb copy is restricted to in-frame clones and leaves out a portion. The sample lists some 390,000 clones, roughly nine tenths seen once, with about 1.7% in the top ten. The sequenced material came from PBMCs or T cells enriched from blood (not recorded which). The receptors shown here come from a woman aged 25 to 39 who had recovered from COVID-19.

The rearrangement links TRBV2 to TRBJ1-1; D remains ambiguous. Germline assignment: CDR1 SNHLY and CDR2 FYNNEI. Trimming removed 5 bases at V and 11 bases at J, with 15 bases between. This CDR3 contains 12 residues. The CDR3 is CASSQGFGEAFF. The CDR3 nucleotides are TGTGCCAGCAGTCAAGGCTTCGGGGAGGCTTTCTTT.

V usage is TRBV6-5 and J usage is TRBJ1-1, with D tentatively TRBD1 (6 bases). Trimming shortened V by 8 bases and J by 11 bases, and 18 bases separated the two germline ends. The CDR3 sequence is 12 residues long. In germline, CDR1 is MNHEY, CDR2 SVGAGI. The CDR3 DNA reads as TGTGCCAGCGGAAATAAGGACAGATGGGCTTTCTTT. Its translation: CASGNKDRWAFF.

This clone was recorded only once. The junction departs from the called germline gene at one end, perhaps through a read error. The CDR3 DNA reads as TGTGTCAGCAGTTTAGGGACTAGCGGAAAAAACATTCAGTACTTC. This codes for CVSSLGTSGKNIQYF. The chain joins TRBV27 to TRBJ2-4; TRBD2 aligns across 11 bases. Germline values: CDR1 MNHEY, CDR2 SMNVEV (reference sequence). The CDR3 has 15 amino acids.

The CDR3 loop is CASSFSDRLAGRYNEQFF. In nucleotides, the CDR3 is TGTGCCAGCAGCTTTAGCGACCGACTAGCGGGTAGATACAATGAGCAGTTCTTC. The chain combines TRBV7-8 with TRBJ2-1; 10 nucleotides line up with TRBD2. The CDR3 is 18 residues long. Germline loops: CDR1 SGHVS, CDR2 FQNEAQ. The J segment lost 4 bases and the V segment lost 3 bases, leaving 12 bases of the junction unmatched.

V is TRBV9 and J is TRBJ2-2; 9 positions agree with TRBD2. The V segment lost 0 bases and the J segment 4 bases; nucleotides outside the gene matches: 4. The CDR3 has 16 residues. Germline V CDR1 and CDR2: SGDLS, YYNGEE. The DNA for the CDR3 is TGTGCCAGCAGCGTAGGAGCGGGGGGCTTCACCGGGGAGCTGTTTTTT. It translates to CASSVGAGGFTGELFF.

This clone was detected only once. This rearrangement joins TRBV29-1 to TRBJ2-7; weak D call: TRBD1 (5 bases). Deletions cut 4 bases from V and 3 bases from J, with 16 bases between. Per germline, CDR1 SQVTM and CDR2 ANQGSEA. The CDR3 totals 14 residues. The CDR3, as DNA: TGCAGCGTTGGATCCAGGACACAAAACTACGAGCAGTACTTC. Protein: CSVGSRTQNYEQYF.

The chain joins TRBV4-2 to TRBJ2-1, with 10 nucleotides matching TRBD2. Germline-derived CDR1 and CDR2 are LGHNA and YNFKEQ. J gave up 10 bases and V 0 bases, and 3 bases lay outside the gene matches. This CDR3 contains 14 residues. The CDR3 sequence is CASSQDLAGGEQFF. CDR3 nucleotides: TGTGCCAGCAGCCAAGACTTAGCGGGGGGCGAGCAGTTCTTC.

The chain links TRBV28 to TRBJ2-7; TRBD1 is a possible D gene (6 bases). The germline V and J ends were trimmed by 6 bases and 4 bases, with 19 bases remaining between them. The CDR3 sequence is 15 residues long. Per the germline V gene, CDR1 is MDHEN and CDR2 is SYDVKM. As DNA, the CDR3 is TGTGCCAGCAGAACAACAGGGCCGGCGGTATACGAGCAGTACTTC. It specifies CASRTTGPAVYEQYF.

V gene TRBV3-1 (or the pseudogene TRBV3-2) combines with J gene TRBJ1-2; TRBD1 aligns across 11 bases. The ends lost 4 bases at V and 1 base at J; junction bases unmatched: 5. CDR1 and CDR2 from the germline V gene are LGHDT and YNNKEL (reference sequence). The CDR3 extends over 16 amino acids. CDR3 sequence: CASSPTGTGGNYGYTF. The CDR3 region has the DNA TGTGCCAGCAGCCCGACCGGGACAGGGGGTAACTATGGCTACACCTTC.

CDR3 protein: CASSLRVSGGPEETQYF. The CDR3 nucleotides read TGTGCCAGCAGCTTGCGGGTTAGCGGGGGGCCTGAAGAGACCCAGTACTTC. The V call is TRBV5-4, the J call TRBJ2-5, with 10 nucleotides matching TRBD2. The CDR3 sequence is 17 residues long. Germline V gene data show CDR1 as SGHNT and CDR2 as YYREEE (reference sequence). V lost 1 base and J lost 3; bases outside the gene matches: 9.

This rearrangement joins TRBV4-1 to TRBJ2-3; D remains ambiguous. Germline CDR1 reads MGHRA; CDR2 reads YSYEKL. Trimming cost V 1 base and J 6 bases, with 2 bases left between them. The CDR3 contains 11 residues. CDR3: CASSQADTQYF. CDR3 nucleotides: TGCGCCAGCAGCCAAGCTGATACGCAGTATTTT.

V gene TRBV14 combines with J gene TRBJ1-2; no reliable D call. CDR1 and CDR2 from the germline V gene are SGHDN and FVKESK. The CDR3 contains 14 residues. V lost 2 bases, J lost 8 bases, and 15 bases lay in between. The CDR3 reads CASSQKAGGTGYTF. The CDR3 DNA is TGTGCCAGCAGCCAAAAAGCCGGCGGCACGGGCTACACCTTC.

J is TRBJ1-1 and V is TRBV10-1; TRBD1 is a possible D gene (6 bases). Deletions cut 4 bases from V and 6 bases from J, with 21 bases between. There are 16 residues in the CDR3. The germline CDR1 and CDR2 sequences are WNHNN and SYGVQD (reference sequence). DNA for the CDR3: TGCGCCAGCAGTGGATTCCCAAACAGGGAAGGAGCTGAAGCTTTCTTT. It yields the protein CASSGFPNREGAEAFF.

CDR3 loop: CATNERPNRWGQFTEQFF. DNA for the CDR3: TGTGCCACCAACGAGCGGCCAAATCGGTGGGGTCAGTTTACTGAGCAGTTCTTC. The chain combines TRBV19 with TRBJ2-1; TRBD2 is a possible D gene (5 bases). This CDR3 comprises 18 residues. Trimming took off 10 bases at V and 9 bases at J, with 34 bases between the two ends. Germline V gene data show CDR1 as LNHDA and CDR2 as SQIVND (reference sequence).

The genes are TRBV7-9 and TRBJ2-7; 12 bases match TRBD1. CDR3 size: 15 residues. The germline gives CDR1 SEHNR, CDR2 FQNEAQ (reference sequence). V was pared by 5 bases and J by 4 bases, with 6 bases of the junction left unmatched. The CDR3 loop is CASSTGTGGWYEQYF. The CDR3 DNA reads TGTGCCAGCAGCACCGGGACAGGGGGCTGGTACGAGCAGTACTTC.

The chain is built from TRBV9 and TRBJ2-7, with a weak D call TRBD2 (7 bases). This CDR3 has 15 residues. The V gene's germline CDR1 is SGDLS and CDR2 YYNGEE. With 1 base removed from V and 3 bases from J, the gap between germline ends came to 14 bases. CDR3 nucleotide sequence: TGTGCCAGCAGCGTATCCCAAGGGGGGGTCTACGAGCAGTACTTC. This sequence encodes CASSVSQGGVYEQYF.

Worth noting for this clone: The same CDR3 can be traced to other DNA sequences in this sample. The CDR3 sequence is CASSPDRGRNEKLFF. The CDR3 DNA reads as TGTGCCAGCAGCCCCGACAGGGGGCGTAATGAAAAACTGTTTTTT. The rearrangement joins TRBV9 to TRBJ1-4; TRBD1 aligns across 10 bases. Germline CDR1 reads SGDLS; CDR2 reads YYNGEE. CDR3 length equals 15 residues. Germline trimming cut 4 bases from V and 4 bases from J; bases unmatched to any gene: 4.

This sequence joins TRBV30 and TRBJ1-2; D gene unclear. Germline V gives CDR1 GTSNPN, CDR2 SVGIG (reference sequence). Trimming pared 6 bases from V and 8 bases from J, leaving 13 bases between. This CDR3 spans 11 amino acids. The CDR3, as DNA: TGTGCCTGCGGACCGGTCGCCGGCTACACCTTC. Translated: CACGPVAGYTF.

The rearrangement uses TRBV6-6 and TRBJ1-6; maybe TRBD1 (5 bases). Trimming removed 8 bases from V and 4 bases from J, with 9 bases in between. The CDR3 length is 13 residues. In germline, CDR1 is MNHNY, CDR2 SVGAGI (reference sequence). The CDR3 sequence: CASQGFYNSPLHF. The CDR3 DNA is TGTGCCAGCCAGGGATTTTATAATTCACCCCTCCACTTT.

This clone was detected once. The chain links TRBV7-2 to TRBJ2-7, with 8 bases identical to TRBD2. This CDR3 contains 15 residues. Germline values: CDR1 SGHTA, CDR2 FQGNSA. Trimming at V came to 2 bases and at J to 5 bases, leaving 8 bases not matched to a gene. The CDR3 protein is CASSLNGGAGDEQYF. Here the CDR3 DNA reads TGTGCCAGCAGCTTAAACGGGGGGGCCGGGGACGAGCAGTACTTC.

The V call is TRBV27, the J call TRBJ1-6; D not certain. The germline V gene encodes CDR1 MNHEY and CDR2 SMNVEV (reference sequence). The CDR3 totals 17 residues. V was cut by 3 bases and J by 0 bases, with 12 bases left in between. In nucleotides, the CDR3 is TGTGCCAGCAGTTTTATCAGGTCAAGCTCCTATAATTCACCCCTCCACTTT. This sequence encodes CASSFIRSSSYNSPLHF.

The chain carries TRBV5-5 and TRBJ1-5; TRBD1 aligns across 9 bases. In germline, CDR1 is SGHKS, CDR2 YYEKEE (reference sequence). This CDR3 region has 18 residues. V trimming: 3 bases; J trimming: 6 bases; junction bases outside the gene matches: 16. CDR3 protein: CASSSTLRDRVLSQPQHF. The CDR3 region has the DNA TGTGCCAGCAGCTCCACACTCCGGGACAGGGTTTTGTCTCAGCCCCAGCATTTT.

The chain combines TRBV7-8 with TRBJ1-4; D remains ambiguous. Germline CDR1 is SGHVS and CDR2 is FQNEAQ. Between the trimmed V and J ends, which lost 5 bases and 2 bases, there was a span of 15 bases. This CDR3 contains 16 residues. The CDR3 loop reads CASSGSRTPTNEKLFF. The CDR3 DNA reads TGTGCCAGCAGCGGGAGCAGGACCCCGACTAATGAAAAACTGTTTTTT.

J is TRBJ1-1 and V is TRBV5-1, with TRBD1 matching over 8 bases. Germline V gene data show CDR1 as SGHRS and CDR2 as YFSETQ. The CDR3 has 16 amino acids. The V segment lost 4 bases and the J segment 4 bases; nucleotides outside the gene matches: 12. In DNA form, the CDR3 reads TGCGCCAGCAGCCCCGGGACAGGATTGGGGGCCACTGAAGCTTTCTTT. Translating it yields CASSPGTGLGATEAFF.

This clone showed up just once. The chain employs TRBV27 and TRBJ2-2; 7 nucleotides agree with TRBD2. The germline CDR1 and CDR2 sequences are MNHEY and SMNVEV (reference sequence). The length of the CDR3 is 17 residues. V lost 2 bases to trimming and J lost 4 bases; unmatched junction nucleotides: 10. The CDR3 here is CASSLQPAGVRTGELFF. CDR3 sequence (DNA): TGTGCCAGCAGTTTACAGCCCGCGGGGGTGCGCACCGGGGAGCTGTTTTTT.

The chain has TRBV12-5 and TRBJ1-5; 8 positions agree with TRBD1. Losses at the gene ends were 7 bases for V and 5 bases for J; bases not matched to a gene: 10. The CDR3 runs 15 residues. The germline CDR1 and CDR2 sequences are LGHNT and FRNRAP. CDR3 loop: CASVHNGQGYQPQHF. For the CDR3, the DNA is TGTGCTAGTGTACATAACGGACAGGGCTATCAGCCCCAGCATTTT.

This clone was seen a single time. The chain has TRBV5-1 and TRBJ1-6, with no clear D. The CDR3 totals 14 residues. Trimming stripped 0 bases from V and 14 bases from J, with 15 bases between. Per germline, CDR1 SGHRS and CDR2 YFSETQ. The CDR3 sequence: CASSLEYEIGTLHF. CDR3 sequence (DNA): TGCGCCAGCAGCTTGGAATACGAAATCGGGACCCTCCACTTT.